These 3 T cell receptor beta chains were all obtained from the same sample, sequenced in a study of OX40 agonist ivuxolimab in advanced cancers. Profiled with immunoSEQ multiplex PCR; TCRdb holds only in-frame clones, not every one. The repertoire consists of 50,000 or so clones, with over 80% occurring once and the leading ten covering around 12%. The sample in question was CD4+ or CD8+ T cells sorted from blood, obtained in a trial of the OX40 agonist ivuxolimab. The origin of the receptors is an adult with an advanced solid tumor such as melanoma, head and neck, liver or kidney cancer.

Of note for this clone: At one end the junction does not follow the germline gene, possibly because of a read error. The V gene is TRBV7-3, the J gene TRBJ1-2; 8 nucleotides line up with TRBD1. Germline assignment: CDR1 SGHTA and CDR2 FQGTGA. The CDR3 sequence is 15 residues long. Here the CDR3 DNA reads TGTGCCAGCGGCTTAGTTGCAGGGGGCTCCTATGGCTACACCTTC. Translated, it gives CASGLVAGGSYGYTF.

J is TRBJ1-1 and V is TRBV30; no clear D. The CDR3 is made up of 12 amino acids. The germline V and J ends were trimmed by 3 bases and 4 bases, with 9 bases remaining between them. CDR1 and CDR2 from the germline V gene are GTSNPN and SVGIG (reference sequence). This CDR3 reads CAWRSRTTEAFF. The DNA of the CDR3 is TGTGCCTGGAGGTCCCGTACCACTGAAGCTTTCTTT.

This sequence joins TRBV2 and TRBJ2-7, with 7 bases identical to TRBD1. This CDR3 comprises 15 residues. Germline V gene data show CDR1 as SNHLY and CDR2 as FYNNEI. Unmatched junction bases numbered 12, after V lost 3 bases and J lost 7 bases. The CDR3 spells CASSDRGQRSREQYV. CDR3 DNA sequence: TGTGCCAGCAGTGATCGGGGACAGAGGTCTCGGGAGCAGTACGTC.